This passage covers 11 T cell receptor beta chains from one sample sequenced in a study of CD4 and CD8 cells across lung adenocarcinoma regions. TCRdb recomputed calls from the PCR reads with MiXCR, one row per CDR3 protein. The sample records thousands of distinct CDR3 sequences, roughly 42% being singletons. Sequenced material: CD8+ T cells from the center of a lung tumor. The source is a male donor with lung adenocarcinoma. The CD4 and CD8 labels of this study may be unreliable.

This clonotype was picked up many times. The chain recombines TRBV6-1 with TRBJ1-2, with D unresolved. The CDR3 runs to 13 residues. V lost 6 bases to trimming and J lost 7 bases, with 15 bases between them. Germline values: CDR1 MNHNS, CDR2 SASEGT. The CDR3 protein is CASSPIAGSGYTF. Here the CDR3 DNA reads TGTGCCAGCAGCCCCATCGCGGGTTCTGGCTACACCTTC.

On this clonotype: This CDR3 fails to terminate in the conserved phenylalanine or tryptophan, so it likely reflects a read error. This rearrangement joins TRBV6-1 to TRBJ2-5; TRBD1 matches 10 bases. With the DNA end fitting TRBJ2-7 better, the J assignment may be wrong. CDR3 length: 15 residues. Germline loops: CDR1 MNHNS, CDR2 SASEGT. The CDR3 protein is CASTEDRGLYYEQYS. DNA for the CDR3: TGTGCCAGCACCGAAGACAGGGGGCTATACTACGAGCAGTACTCC.

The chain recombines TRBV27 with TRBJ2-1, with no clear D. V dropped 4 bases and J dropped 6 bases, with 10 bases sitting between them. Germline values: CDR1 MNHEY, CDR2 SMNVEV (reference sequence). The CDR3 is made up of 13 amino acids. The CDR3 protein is CASSSSPVNEQFF. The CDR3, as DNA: TGTGCCAGCAGTTCCTCTCCTGTCAATGAGCAGTTCTTC.

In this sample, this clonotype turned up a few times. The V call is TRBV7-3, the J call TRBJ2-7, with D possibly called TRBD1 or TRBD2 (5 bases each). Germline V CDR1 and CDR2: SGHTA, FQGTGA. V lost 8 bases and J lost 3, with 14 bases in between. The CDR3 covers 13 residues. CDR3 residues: CASARGLNYEQYF. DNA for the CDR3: TGTGCCAGCGCTCGGGGCCTCAACTACGAGCAGTACTTC.

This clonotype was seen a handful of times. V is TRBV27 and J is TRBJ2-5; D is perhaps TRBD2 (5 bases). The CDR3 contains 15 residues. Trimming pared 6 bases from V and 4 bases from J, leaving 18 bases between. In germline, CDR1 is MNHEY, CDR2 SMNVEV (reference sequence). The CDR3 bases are TGTGCCAGCAGGCCAACTAGGGCAACCGGAGAGACCCAGTACTTC. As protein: CASRPTRATGETQYF.

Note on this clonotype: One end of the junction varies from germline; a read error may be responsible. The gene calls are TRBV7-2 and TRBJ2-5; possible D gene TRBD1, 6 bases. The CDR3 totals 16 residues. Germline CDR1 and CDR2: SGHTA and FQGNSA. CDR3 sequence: CASSPPGGRDQDTQYF. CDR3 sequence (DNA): TGTGCCAGCAGCCCCCCTGGGGGCCGTGACCAAGATACCCAGTACTTT. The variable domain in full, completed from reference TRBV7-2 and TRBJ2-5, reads GAGVSQSPSNKVTEKGKDVELRCDPISGHTALYWYRQSLGQGLEFLIYFQGNSAPDKSGLPSDRFSAERTGGSVSTLTIQRTQQEDSAVYLCASSPPGGRDQDTQYFGPGTRLLVL.

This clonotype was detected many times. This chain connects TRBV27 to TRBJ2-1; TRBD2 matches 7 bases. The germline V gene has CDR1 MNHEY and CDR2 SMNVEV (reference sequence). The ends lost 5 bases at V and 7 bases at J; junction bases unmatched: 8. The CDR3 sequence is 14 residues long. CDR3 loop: CASSVSLARNEQFF. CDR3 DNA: TGTGCCAGCAGTGTCTCACTAGCGAGAAATGAGCAGTTCTTC.

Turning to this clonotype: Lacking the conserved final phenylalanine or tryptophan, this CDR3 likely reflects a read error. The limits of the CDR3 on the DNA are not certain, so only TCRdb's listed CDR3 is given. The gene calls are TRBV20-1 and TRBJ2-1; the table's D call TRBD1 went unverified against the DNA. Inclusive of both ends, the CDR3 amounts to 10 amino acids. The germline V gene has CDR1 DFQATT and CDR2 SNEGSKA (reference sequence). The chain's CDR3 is CRTPWWARLG.

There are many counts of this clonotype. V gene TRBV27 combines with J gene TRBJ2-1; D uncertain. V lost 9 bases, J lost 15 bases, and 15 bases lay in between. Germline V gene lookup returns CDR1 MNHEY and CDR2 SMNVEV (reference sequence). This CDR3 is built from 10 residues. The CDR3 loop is CARSKALTFF. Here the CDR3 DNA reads TGTGCCAGGTCCAAGGCGTTAACGTTCTTC.

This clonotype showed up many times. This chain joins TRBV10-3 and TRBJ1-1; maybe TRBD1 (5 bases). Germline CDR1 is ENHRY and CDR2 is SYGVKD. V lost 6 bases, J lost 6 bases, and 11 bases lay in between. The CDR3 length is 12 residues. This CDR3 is CAISSGQSEAFF. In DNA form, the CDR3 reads TGTGCCATCAGCTCAGGACAATCTGAAGCTTTCTTT.

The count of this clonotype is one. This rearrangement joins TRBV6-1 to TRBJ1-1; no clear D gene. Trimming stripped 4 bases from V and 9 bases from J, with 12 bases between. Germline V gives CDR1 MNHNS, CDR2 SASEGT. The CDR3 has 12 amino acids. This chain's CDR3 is CASSVEGKKAFF. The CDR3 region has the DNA TGTGCCAGCAGTGTCGAGGGAAAAAAAGCTTTCTTT.